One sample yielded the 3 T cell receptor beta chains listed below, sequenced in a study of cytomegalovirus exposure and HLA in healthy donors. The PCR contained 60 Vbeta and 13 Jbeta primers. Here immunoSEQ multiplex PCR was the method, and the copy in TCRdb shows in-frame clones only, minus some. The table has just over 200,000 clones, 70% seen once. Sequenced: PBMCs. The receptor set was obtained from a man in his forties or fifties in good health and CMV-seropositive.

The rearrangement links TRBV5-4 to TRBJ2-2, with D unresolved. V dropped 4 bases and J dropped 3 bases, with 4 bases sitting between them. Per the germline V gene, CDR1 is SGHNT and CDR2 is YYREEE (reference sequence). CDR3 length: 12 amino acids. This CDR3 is CASSPYTGELFF. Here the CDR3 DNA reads TGTGCCAGCAGCCCCTACACCGGGGAGCTGTTTTTT.

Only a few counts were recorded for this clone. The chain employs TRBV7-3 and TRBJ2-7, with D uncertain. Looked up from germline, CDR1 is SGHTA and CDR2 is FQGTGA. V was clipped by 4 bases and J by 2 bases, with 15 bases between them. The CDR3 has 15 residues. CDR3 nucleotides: TGTGCCAGCAGCTCGCAACCCGGGTCGACCTACGAGCAGTACTTC. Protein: CASSSQPGSTYEQYF.

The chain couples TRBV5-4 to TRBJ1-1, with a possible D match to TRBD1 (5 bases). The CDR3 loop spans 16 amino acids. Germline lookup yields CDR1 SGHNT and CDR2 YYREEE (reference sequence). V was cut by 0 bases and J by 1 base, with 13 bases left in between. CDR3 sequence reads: CASSLGQRNKNTEAFF. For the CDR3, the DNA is TGTGCCAGCAGCTTGGGACAGCGTAATAAGAACACTGAAGCTTTCTTT.